The 29 T cell receptor beta chains listed next were all sequenced from one sample in a study of blood T cell repertoires in COVID-19. TCRdb's table, derived via immunoSEQ multiplex PCR, lists solely in-frame clones and lacks some. The sample includes 90,000 to 130,000 clones, about 90% seen only once; the top ten take approximately 4.8%. Sample: peripheral blood. The receptors here all came from a human donor in a cohort sampled during active COVID-19.

V and J are TRBV9 and TRBJ2-2, with TRBD1 matching over 9 bases. Germline values: CDR1 SGDLS, CDR2 YYNGEE. The length of the CDR3 is 16 residues. Unmatched junction bases numbered 4, after V lost 0 bases and J lost 4 bases. CDR3 nucleotide sequence: TGTGCCAGCAGCGTAGCCGAGGACAGGGGCACCGGGGAGCTGTTTTTT. Protein: CASSVAEDRGTGELFF.

The gene calls are TRBV7-2 and TRBJ2-7, with TRBD2 matching 11 bases. Per the germline V gene, CDR1 is SGHTA and CDR2 is FQGNSA. The CDR3 extends over 15 amino acids. Trimming at V came to 5 bases and at J to 4 bases, leaving 7 bases not matched to a gene. The CDR3 DNA reads TGTGCCAGCAGCCTGATAGCGGGAGGGGTTTACGAGCAGTACTTC. Translating gives CASSLIAGGVYEQYF.

V usage is TRBV19 and J usage is TRBJ1-5; 8 bases match TRBD1. Germline-derived CDR1 and CDR2 are LNHDA and SQIVND (reference sequence). Germline trimming cut 3 bases from V and 1 base from J; bases unmatched to any gene: 5. The CDR3 spans 16 residues. The CDR3 sequence is CASSIDRGWSNQPQHF. CDR3 DNA: TGTGCCAGTAGTATTGACAGGGGATGGAGCAATCAGCCCCAGCATTTT.

The gene calls are TRBV6-5 and TRBJ2-7; TRBD2 matches 7 bases. This CDR3 has 15 amino acids. The J segment lost 2 bases and the V segment lost 6 bases, leaving 10 bases of the junction unmatched. CDR1 is MNHEY and CDR2 is SVGAGI in the germline V gene. The CDR3 sequence is CASRRDGLETYEQYF. In DNA, the CDR3 is TGTGCCAGCAGACGCGACGGACTAGAGACCTACGAGCAGTACTTC.

This clone has a handful of counts. V gene TRBV6-6 combines with J gene TRBJ2-1; TRBD2 matches 7 bases. V shed 6 bases, J shed 7 bases, and the junction held 9 bases outside the gene matches. Germline CDR1 MNHNY, CDR2 SVGAGI (reference sequence). The CDR3 loop spans 14 amino acids. This CDR3 reads CASRPGTGGNEQFF. CDR3 bases: TGTGCCAGCAGACCCGGGACCGGGGGGAATGAGCAGTTCTTC.

The V and J genes are TRBV6-5 and TRBJ2-3, with D perhaps TRBD2 (5 bases). The CDR3 consists of 15 residues. The V gene lost 0 bases and the J gene lost 1 base, with 8 bases spanning the gap. CDR1 MNHEY and CDR2 SVGAGI come from the germline V gene. CDR3 loop: CASSYSNGGTDTQYF. CDR3 sequence (DNA): TGTGCCAGCAGTTACTCGAACGGGGGCACAGATACGCAGTATTTT.

The V gene is TRBV28, the J gene TRBJ1-6; 10 bases match TRBD1. With 2 bases clipped from V and 5 bases from J, the junction kept 12 bases outside the gene matches. The CDR3 consists of 19 residues. Germline V gene sequence: CDR1 MDHEN, CDR2 SYDVKM. CDR3 residues: CASSLVGQGVSLDNSPLHF. The CDR3 coding sequence is TGTGCCAGCAGTTTAGTAGGACAGGGGGTCTCTTTAGATAATTCACCCCTCCACTTT. Using reference TRBV28 and TRBJ1-6 for the parts outside the CDR3, the full variable domain is DVKVTQSSRYLVKRTGEKVFLECVQDMDHENMFWYRQDPGLGLRLIYFSYDVKMKEKGDIPEGYSVSREKKERFSLILESASTNQTSMYLCASSLVGQGVSLDNSPLHFGNGTRLTVT.

This chain joins TRBV7-9 and TRBJ2-1; TRBD2 is a possible D gene (6 bases). Looked up from germline, CDR1 is SEHNR and CDR2 is FQNEAQ (reference sequence). Deletions cut 5 bases from V and 6 bases from J, with 23 bases between. The CDR3 loop spans 17 amino acids. The DNA for the CDR3 is TGTGCCAGCAGCCCCCACGGTGGTACGGGAGTAAGCAATGAGCAGTTCTTC. It is translated as CASSPHGGTGVSNEQFF.

V and J are TRBV29-1 and TRBJ2-3, with a tentative D call TRBD1 (6 bases). The CDR3 runs 14 residues. V lost 6 bases to trimming and J lost 2 bases, with 15 bases between them. Germline loops: CDR1 SQVTM, CDR2 ANQGSEA. The CDR3 DNA reads as TGCAGCGTAGCCGGGACAAAAACCACAGATACGCAGTATTTT. Translated, it gives CSVAGTKTTDTQYF.

The gene calls are TRBV7-9 and TRBJ1-6; D gene unclear. Trimming left V 5 bases short and J 9 bases short, with 11 bases between. Per the germline V gene, CDR1 is SEHNR and CDR2 is FQNEAQ (reference sequence). CDR3 length: 13 amino acids. CDR3 protein: CASSPPGSSPLHF. In DNA form, the CDR3 reads TGTGCCAGCAGCCCCCCGGGGAGTTCACCCCTCCACTTT.

The chain couples TRBV5-1 to TRBJ2-1; 7 nucleotides line up with TRBD1. J gave up 9 bases and V 5 bases, and 8 bases lay outside the gene matches. CDR3 length equals 13 residues. Germline V gene lookup returns CDR1 SGHRS and CDR2 YFSETQ. CDR3 region: CASRLTGDSEQFF. The CDR3 nucleotides read TGCGCCAGCAGGCTAACAGGGGACAGTGAGCAGTTCTTC.

The rearrangement links TRBV28 to TRBJ1-5; D not resolved. Trimming pared 10 bases from V and 3 bases from J, leaving 10 bases between. This CDR3 has 12 amino acids. The germline gives CDR1 MDHEN, CDR2 SYDVKM. This CDR3 is CATRVTNQPQHF. The CDR3 DNA reads TGTGCCACTCGGGTTACCAATCAGCCCCAGCATTTT.

This clone was seen a handful of times. V is TRBV18 and J is TRBJ2-7; 7 nucleotides match TRBD1. The trim removed 5 bases at V and 6 bases at J, leaving 7 bases unmatched. CDR3 size: 13 residues. Germline V gene lookup returns CDR1 KGHSH and CDR2 LQKENI. The CDR3 loop reads CASSRGRDSEQYF. The CDR3 coding sequence is TGTGCCAGCTCAAGGGGCCGGGACAGCGAGCAGTACTTC.

This chain connects TRBV11-2 to TRBJ2-1; the D gene is possibly TRBD1 (6 bases). The V end lost 5 bases, the J end lost 6 bases, and 17 bases lay between the germline ends. CDR3 length: 15 residues. CDR1 and CDR2 (germline): SGHAT, FQNNGV. The CDR3 sequence: CASSQYTGSVNEQFF. The CDR3 DNA sequence: TGTGCCAGCAGCCAATATACAGGGTCAGTCAATGAGCAGTTCTTC.

The J gene is TRBJ2-5, the V gene TRBV24-1; D perhaps matches TRBD2 (5 bases). V was clipped by 4 bases and J by 2 bases, with 13 bases between them. The CDR3 consists of 15 residues. The germline CDR1 and CDR2 sequences are KGHDR and SFDVKD. The CDR3 reads CATSESSRGQETQYF. CDR3 coding DNA: TGTGCCACCAGTGAATCTAGCCGGGGACAAGAGACCCAGTACTTC.

The rearrangement joins TRBV7-8 to TRBJ2-2; 7 nucleotides match TRBD2. Germline trimming cut 4 bases from V and 4 bases from J; bases unmatched to any gene: 15. CDR3 length equals 18 residues. Germline loops: CDR1 SGHVS, CDR2 FQNEAQ. CDR3 sequence: CASSSKGARLASTGELFF. The CDR3 DNA follows: TGTGCCAGCAGCTCCAAAGGGGCACGACTAGCCTCCACCGGGGAGCTGTTTTTT.

The chain uses TRBV6-5 and TRBJ2-1; 9 bases map to TRBD1. Germline V gives CDR1 MNHEY, CDR2 SVGAGI. CDR3 length: 13 residues. With V trimmed by 5 bases and J by 10 bases, 6 bases remained unmatched. The CDR3 DNA reads TGTGCCAGCAGTCGGACAGGGGAAAGGGAGCAGTTCTTC. Its translation: CASSRTGEREQFF.

V gene TRBV6-5 combines with J gene TRBJ1-3, with D unresolved. CDR1 is MNHEY, CDR2 SVGAGI, per germline. The ends were cut back, 0 bases at V and 0 bases at J, with 9 bases in the middle. The CDR3 extends over 16 amino acids. Here the CDR3 DNA reads TGTGCCAGCAGTTACTCGAGGAGCAGCTCTGGAAACACCATATATTTT. This sequence encodes CASSYSRSSSGNTIYF.

The rearrangement links TRBV12-3 or TRBV12-4 to TRBJ1-2; 7 nucleotides line up with TRBD1. The CDR3 covers 13 residues. V lost 8 bases to trimming and J lost 8 bases; unmatched junction nucleotides: 11. The CDR3 DNA reads as TGTGCCAGCTCTCTCTCAGGGGGTAGGGGCTACACCTTC. Its translation is CASSLSGGRGYTF.

The chain has TRBV7-6 and TRBJ2-6; TRBD1 is a possible D gene (6 bases). Germline V CDR1 and CDR2: SGHVS, FNYEAQ. CDR3 length: 16 residues. The ends were cut back, 1 base at V and 0 bases at J, with 7 bases in the middle. The chain's CDR3 is CASSLGGPSGANVLTF. In nucleotides, the CDR3 is TGTGCCAGCAGCTTAGGGGGGCCCTCTGGGGCCAACGTCCTGACTTTC.

The chain carries TRBV2 and TRBJ2-7, with D perhaps TRBD1 (6 bases). The germline CDR1 and CDR2 sequences are SNHLY and FYNNEI. The CDR3 spans 14 residues. Trimming cost V 5 bases and J 3 bases, with 14 bases left between them. CDR3 loop: CASSRQATNYEQYF. The CDR3 coding sequence is TGTGCCAGCAGTAGACAGGCCACTAACTACGAGCAGTACTTC.

The chain carries TRBV5-5 and TRBJ1-6; a weak D match, TRBD1 (5 bases). Deletions cut 2 bases from V and 3 bases from J, with 9 bases between. CDR1 SGHKS and CDR2 YYEKEE come from the germline V gene (reference sequence). The CDR3 is 15 residues long. The chain's CDR3 is CASSLPGFYNSPLHF. The CDR3 bases are TGTGCCAGCAGCTTACCAGGGTTCTATAATTCACCCCTCCACTTT.

This clone was seen just once. CDR3 DNA: TGTGCCAGCAGCCCAGAGGGAGGGGGTAACTATGGCTACACCTTC. It is translated as CASSPEGGGNYGYTF. The genes are TRBV4-2 and TRBJ1-2; D possibly corresponds to TRBD1 (6 bases). The CDR3 runs 15 residues. The V gene's germline CDR1 is LGHNA and CDR2 YNFKEQ. Trimming stripped 4 bases from V and 1 base from J, with 13 bases between.

The chain uses TRBV3-1 (or the pseudogene TRBV3-2) and TRBJ2-3; 13 bases line up with TRBD2. The germline gives CDR1 LGHDT, CDR2 YNNKEL (reference sequence). Trimming at V came to 4 bases and at J to 0 bases, leaving 10 bases not matched to a gene. The CDR3 consists of 19 residues. CDR3 sequence (DNA): TGTGCCAGCAGCCGAGAGACTAGCGGGGGGACAACTAGCACAGATACGCAGTATTTT. It is translated as CASSRETSGGTTSTDTQYF.

This chain connects TRBV4-1 to TRBJ2-5; the D is unclear. Germline CDR1 MGHRA, CDR2 YSYEKL. With 0 bases removed from V and 5 bases from J, the gap between germline ends came to 7 bases. This CDR3 has 13 residues. CDR3 protein: CASSQEARETQYF. For the CDR3, the DNA is TGCGCCAGCAGCCAAGAAGCTAGGGAGACCCAGTACTTC.

The rearrangement joins TRBV23-1 to TRBJ1-1, with a weak D call TRBD1 (5 bases). TRBV23-1 is an ORF, and what it does is uncertain. The CDR3 runs to 19 residues. The V end lost 4 bases, the J end lost 1 base, and 25 bases lay between the germline ends. The CDR3 loop reads CASSPRQGASCWSNTEAFF. CDR3 DNA: TGCGCCAGCAGTCCTCGGCAGGGCGCCTCTTGTTGGTCGAACACTGAAGCTTTCTTT.

The V call is TRBV5-6, the J call TRBJ2-1; D possibly corresponds to TRBD1 (5 bases). The length of the CDR3 is 17 residues. V was shortened by 3 bases and J by 0 bases, with 16 bases between the two germline ends. Germline V CDR1 and CDR2: SGHDT, YYEEEE. CDR3 sequence reads: CASSSPLTARSYNEQFF. The CDR3 coding sequence is TGTGCCAGCAGCTCCCCCCTGACAGCCCGCTCCTACAATGAGCAGTTCTTC.

V and J are TRBV5-1 and TRBJ2-7; D is unresolved. V shed 2 bases and J shed 4 bases, with 13 bases lying between them. The CDR3 runs to 14 residues. In germline, CDR1 is SGHRS, CDR2 YFSETQ. The DNA for the CDR3 is TGCGCCAGCAGCTTCTCGCAGCAGGCTTACGAGCAGTACTTC. Residues: CASSFSQQAYEQYF.

The chain couples TRBV5-6 to TRBJ1-1; possibly TRBD1 for D (5 bases). V was clipped by 2 bases and J by 8 bases, with 16 bases between them. CDR1 and CDR2 from the germline V gene are SGHDT and YYEEEE. There are 14 residues in the CDR3. The CDR3 region has the DNA TGTGCCAGCAGCTTACGGGGGAGTAGTCTAGAAGCTTTCTTT. Its protein product is CASSLRGSSLEAFF.